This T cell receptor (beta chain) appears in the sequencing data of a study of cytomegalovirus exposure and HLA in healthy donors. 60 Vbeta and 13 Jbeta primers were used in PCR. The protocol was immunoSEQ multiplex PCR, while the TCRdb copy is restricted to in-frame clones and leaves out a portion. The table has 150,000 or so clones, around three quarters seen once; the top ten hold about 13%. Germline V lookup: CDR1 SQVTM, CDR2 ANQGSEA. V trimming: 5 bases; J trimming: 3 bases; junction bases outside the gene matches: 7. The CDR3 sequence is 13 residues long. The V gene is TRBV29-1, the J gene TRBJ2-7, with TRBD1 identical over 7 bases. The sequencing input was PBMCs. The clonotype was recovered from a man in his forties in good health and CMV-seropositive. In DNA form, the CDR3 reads TGCAGCGTTTCACAGGGGAGAGGCTACGAGCAGTACTTC. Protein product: CSVSQGRGYEQYF.